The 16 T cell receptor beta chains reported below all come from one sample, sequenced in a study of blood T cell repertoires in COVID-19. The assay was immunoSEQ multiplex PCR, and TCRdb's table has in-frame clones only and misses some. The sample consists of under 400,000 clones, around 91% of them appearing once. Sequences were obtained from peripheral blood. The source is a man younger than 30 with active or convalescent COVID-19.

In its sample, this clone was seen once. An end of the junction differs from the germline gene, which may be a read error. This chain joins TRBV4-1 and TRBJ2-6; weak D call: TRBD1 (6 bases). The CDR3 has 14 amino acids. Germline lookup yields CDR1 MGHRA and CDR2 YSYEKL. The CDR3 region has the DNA TGCGCCAGCAGCCAAACGGACAGAGATCCCTCGCTGGCTTTC. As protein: CASSQTDRDPSLAF.

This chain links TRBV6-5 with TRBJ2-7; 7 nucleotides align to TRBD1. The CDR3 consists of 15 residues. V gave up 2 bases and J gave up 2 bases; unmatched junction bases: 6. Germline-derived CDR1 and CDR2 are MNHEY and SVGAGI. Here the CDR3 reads CASSYTYRGTYEQYF. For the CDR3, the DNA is TGTGCCAGCAGTTACACCTACAGGGGCACCTACGAGCAGTACTTC.

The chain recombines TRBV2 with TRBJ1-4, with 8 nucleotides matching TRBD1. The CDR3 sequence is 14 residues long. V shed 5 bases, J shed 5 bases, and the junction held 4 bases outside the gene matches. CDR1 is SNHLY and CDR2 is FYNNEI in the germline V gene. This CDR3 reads CASSPRQGNEKLFF. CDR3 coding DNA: TGTGCCAGCAGTCCCCGACAGGGGAATGAAAAACTGTTTTTT.

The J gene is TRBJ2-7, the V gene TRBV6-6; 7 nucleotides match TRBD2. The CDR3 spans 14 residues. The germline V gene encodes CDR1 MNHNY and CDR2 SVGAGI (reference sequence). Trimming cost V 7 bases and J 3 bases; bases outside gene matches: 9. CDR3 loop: CASNGLAASYEQYF. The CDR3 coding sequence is TGTGCCAGCAATGGGCTAGCGGCCAGCTACGAGCAGTACTTC.

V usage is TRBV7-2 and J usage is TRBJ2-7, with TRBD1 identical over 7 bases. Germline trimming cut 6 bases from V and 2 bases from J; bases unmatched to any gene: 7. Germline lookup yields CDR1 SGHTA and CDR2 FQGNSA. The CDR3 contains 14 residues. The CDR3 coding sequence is TGTGCCAGCAGGGTGACAGGGAGCGCCTACGAGCAGTACTTC. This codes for CASRVTGSAYEQYF. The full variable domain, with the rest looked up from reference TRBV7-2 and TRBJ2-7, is GAGVSQSPSNKVTEKGKDVELRCDPISGHTALYWYRQSLGQGLEFLIYFQGNSAPDKSGLPSDRFSAERTGGSVSTLTIQRTQQEDSAVYLCASRVTGSAYEQYFGPGTRLTVT.

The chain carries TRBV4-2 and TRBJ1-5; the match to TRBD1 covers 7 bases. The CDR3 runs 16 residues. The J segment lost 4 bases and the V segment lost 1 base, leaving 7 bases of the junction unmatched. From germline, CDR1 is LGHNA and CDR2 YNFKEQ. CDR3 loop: CASSQASPRGNQPQHF. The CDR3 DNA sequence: TGTGCCAGCAGCCAAGCATCCCCCAGGGGGAATCAGCCCCAGCATTTT.

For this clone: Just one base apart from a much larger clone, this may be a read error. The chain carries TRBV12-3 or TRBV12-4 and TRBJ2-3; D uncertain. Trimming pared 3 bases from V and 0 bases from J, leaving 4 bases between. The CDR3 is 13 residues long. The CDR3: CASSLTSTDTQYF. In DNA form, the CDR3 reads TGTGCCAGCAGTTTGACTAGCACAGATACGCAGTATTTT.

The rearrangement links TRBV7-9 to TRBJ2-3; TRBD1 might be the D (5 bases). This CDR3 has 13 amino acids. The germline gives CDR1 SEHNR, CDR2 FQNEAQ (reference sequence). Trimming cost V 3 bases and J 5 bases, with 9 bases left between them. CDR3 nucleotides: TGTGCCAGCAGCTTTTTCAGGGAAGATACGCAGTATTTT. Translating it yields CASSFFREDTQYF.

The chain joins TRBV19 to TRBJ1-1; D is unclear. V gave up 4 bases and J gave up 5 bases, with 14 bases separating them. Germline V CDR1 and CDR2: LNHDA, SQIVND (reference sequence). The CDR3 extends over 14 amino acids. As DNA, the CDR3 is TGTGCCAGTAGTAGCCCTTGGGCTCGGACTGAAGCTTTCTTT. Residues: CASSSPWARTEAFF.

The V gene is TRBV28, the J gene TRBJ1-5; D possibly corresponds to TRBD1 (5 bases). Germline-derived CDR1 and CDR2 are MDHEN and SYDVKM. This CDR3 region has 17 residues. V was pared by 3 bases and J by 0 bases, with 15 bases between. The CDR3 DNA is TGTGCCAGCAGTTTTTGGTTAGGGGACTATAGCAATCAGCCCCAGCATTTT. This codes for CASSFWLGDYSNQPQHF.

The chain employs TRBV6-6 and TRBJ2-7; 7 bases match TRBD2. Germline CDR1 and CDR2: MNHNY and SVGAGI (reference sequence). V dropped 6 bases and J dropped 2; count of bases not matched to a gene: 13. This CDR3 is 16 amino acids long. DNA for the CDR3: TGTGCCAGCAGACCCGCCAGCGAGCGGGGAACCTACGAGCAGTACTTC. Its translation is CASRPASERGTYEQYF.

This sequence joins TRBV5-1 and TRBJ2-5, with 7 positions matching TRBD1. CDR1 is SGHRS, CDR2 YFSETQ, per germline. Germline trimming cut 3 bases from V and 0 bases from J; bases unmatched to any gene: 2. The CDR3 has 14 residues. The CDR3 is CASSSGQHQETQYF. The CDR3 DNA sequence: TGCGCCAGCAGCTCGGGACAGCACCAAGAGACCCAGTACTTC.

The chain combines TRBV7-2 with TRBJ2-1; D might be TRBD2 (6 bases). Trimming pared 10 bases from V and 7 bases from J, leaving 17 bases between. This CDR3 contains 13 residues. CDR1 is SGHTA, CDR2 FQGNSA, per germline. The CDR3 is CATKPLASNEQFF. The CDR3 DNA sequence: TGTGCCACGAAACCACTAGCTAGTAATGAGCAGTTCTTC.

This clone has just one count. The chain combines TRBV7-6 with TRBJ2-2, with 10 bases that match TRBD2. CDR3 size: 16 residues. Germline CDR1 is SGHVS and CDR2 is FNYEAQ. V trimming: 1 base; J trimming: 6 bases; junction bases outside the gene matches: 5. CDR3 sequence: CASSLVASGSAGELFF. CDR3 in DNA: TGTGCCAGCAGCTTAGTGGCTAGCGGGAGCGCCGGGGAGCTGTTTTTT.

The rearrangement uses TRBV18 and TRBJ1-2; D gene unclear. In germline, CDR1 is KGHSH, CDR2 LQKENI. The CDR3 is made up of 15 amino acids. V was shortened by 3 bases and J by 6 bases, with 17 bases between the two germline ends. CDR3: CASSPPWRGRNGYTF. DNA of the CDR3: TGTGCCAGCTCACCCCCTTGGCGCGGGAGAAATGGCTACACCTTC. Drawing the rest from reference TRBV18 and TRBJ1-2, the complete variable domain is NAGVMQNPRHLVRRRGQEARLRCSPMKGHSHVYWYRQLPEEGLKFMVYLQKENIIDESGMPKERFSAEFPKEGPSILRIQQVVRGDSAAYFCASSPPWRGRNGYTFGSGTRLTVV.

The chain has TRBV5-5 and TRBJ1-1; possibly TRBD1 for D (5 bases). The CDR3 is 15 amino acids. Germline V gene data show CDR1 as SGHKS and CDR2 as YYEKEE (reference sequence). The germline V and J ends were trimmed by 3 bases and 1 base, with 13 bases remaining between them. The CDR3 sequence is CASSWGGHQNTEAFF. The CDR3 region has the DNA TGTGCCAGCAGCTGGGGCGGACACCAGAACACTGAAGCTTTCTTT. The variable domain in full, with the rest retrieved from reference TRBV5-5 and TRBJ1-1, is DAGVTQSPTHLIKTRGQQVTLRCSPISGHKSVSWYQQVLGQGPQFIFQYYEKEERGRGNFPDRFSARQFPNYSSELNVNALLLGDSALYLCASSWGGHQNTEAFFGQGTRLTVV.